Following are 13 T cell receptor beta chains from one sample sequenced in a study of blood T cell repertoires in COVID-19. The protocol was immunoSEQ multiplex PCR, while the TCRdb copy is restricted to in-frame clones and leaves out a portion. The sample contains 470,000 or so clones, 80% to 90% of which appear only once. Material for sequencing was peripheral blood. These receptors were collected from a woman aged 25-40 years with acute or convalescent COVID-19.

This chain connects TRBV7-7 to TRBJ2-2; 9 nucleotides align to TRBD2. Germline CDR1 SSHAT, CDR2 FNYEAQ (reference sequence). The V and J ends lost 2 bases and 0 bases, in that order; junction bases with no gene match: 7. There are 18 residues in the CDR3. CDR3 residues: CASSLRLADYANTGELFF. The CDR3 DNA follows: TGTGCCAGCAGCTTAAGACTAGCGGACTACGCGAACACCGGGGAGCTGTTTTTT.

This clone was counted a few times. The V and J genes are TRBV9 and TRBJ2-5, with a weak D call TRBD2 (7 bases). CDR3 length equals 15 residues. The ends were cut back, 7 bases at V and 2 bases at J, with 18 bases in the middle. Germline V gives CDR1 SGDLS, CDR2 YYNGEE. CDR3: CASSGGGGPQETQYF. CDR3 nucleotides: TGTGCCAGCTCTGGGGGCGGGGGACCTCAAGAGACCCAGTACTTC.

The chain couples TRBV10-1 to TRBJ2-5; TRBD2 agrees at 10 bases. The CDR3 is made up of 16 amino acids. Per the germline V gene, CDR1 is WNHNN and CDR2 is SYGVQD (reference sequence). The V gene end was trimmed by 2 bases and the J gene end by 2 bases; junction bases not matched to a gene: 5. As DNA, the CDR3 is TGCGCCAGCAGTGAGGGTGTAGCGGGGGGTCAAGAGACCCAGTACTTC. Translating gives CASSEGVAGGQETQYF.

As for this clone: In the same sample, other DNA sequences code for this CDR3. V is TRBV28 and J is TRBJ2-5; TRBD1 is a possible D gene (5 bases). The CDR3 sequence is 13 residues long. The germline V gene has CDR1 MDHEN and CDR2 SYDVKM. V dropped 3 bases and J dropped 3 bases, with 8 bases sitting between them. The CDR3 protein is CASSLGREETQYF. CDR3 sequence (DNA): TGTGCCAGCAGTTTGGGGCGTGAAGAGACCCAGTACTTC. Supplemented by reference TRBV28 and TRBJ2-5, the full variable domain reads DVKVTQSSRYLVKRTGEKVFLECVQDMDHENMFWYRQDPGLGLRLIYFSYDVKMKEKGDIPEGYSVSREKKERFSLILESASTNQTSMYLCASSLGREETQYFGPGTRLLVL.

This sequence joins TRBV6-5 and TRBJ2-1; 9 bases fit TRBD2. The CDR3 is made up of 15 amino acids. Germline CDR1 reads MNHEY; CDR2 reads SVGAGI. J was trimmed by 5 bases and V by 3 bases; bases with no gene match: 5. The DNA for the CDR3 is TGTGCCAGCAGTTATGCGGGGGGGCAGAACAATGAGCAGTTCTTC. Encoded protein: CASSYAGGQNNEQFF.

In DNA form, the CDR3 reads TGTGCCAGCAGCCCTCGGGACTACCCCTACGAGCAGTACTTC. Protein sequence: CASSPRDYPYEQYF. J is TRBJ2-7 and V is TRBV9; 7 bases map to TRBD2. The germline V gene encodes CDR1 SGDLS and CDR2 YYNGEE. The J segment lost 2 bases and the V segment lost 4 bases, leaving 6 bases of the junction unmatched. The CDR3 length is 14 residues.

The chain is built from TRBV9 and TRBJ2-7; the D gene is possibly TRBD2 (7 bases). This CDR3 contains 16 residues. The germline V and J ends were trimmed by 4 bases and 4 bases, with 21 bases remaining between them. Germline V gene lookup returns CDR1 SGDLS and CDR2 YYNGEE. CDR3 residues: CASSRGLGGGEYEQYF. The CDR3 region has the DNA TGTGCCAGCAGCCGTGGGTTGGGAGGGGGAGAGTACGAGCAGTACTTC.

V usage is TRBV11-2 and J usage is TRBJ1-6; 9 bases align to TRBD1. CDR1 is SGHAT, CDR2 FQNNGV, per germline. The CDR3 is 15 residues long. Trimming at V came to 1 base and at J to 10 bases, leaving 5 bases not matched to a gene. The CDR3 sequence: CASSLGDRAASPLHF. The CDR3 nucleotides read TGTGCCAGCAGCTTAGGGGACAGGGCAGCGTCACCCCTCCACTTT. The entire variable domain, with the rest obtained from reference TRBV11-2 and TRBJ1-6, is as follows: EAGVAQSPRYKIIEKRQSVAFWCNPISGHATLYWYQQILGQGPKLLIQFQNNGVVDDSQLPKDRFSAERLKGVDSTLKIQPAKLEDSAVYLCASSLGDRAASPLHFGNGTRLTVT.

The chain combines TRBV28 with TRBJ1-1, with D unclear. The germline gives CDR1 MDHEN, CDR2 SYDVKM. There are 14 residues in the CDR3. Trimming left V 6 bases short and J 4 bases short, with 15 bases between. The CDR3 is CASRRKDVGTEAFF. CDR3 bases: TGTGCCAGCAGGCGGAAGGATGTCGGCACTGAAGCTTTCTTT.

The rearrangement joins TRBV28 to TRBJ2-1, with D possibly matching TRBD1 (5 bases). From germline, CDR1 is MDHEN and CDR2 SYDVKM. Trimming took off 2 bases at V and 4 bases at J, with 12 bases between the two ends. CDR3 size: 15 residues. The CDR3 spells CASSLQGPGYNEQFF. The CDR3 nucleotides read TGTGCCAGCAGTTTACAGGGTCCCGGGTACAATGAGCAGTTCTTC.

The rearrangement uses TRBV6-5 and TRBJ1-1, with D maybe TRBD1 (5 bases). The CDR3 has 12 residues. Germline loops: CDR1 MNHEY, CDR2 SVGAGI. V lost 10 bases and J 5 bases, leaving 14 bases between the germline ends. CDR3 region: CATRKGVTEAFF. The DNA of the CDR3 is TGTGCCACGCGAAAAGGGGTGACTGAAGCTTTCTTT.

In its sample, this clone was seen once. DNA for the CDR3: TGCAGTGCGTGGGCCGGAAATGAGCAGTTCTTC. This codes for CSAWAGNEQFF. The rearrangement joins TRBV20-1 to TRBJ2-1; no clear D. The V and J ends lost 6 bases and 7 bases respectively, with 10 bases between them. This CDR3 is built from 11 residues. Per germline, CDR1 DFQATT and CDR2 SNEGSKA (reference sequence).

V is TRBV21-1 and J is TRBJ1-5; the table gives TRBD1 as D, unverified against the DNA. TRBV21-1 is a pseudogene segment. The CDR3 sequence is 12 residues long. CDR3: CASGLQWQPQHF. In DNA form, the CDR3 reads TGTGCCAGCGGGCTACAGTGGCAGCCCCAGCATTTT.